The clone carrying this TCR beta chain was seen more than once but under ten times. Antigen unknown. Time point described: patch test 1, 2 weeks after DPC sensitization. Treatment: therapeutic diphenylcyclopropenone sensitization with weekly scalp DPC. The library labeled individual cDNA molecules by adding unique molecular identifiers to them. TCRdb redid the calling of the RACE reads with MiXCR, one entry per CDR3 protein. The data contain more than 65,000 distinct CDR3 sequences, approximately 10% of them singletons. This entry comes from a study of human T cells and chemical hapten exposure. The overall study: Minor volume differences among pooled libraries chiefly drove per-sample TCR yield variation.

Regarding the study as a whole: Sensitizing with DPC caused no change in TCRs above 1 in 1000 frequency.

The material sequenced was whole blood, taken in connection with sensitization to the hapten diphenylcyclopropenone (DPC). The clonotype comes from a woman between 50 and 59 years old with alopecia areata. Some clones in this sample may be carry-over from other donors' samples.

The CDR3 nucleotides read TGTGCCAGTAGTATAGCTGCCAGCCACAATGAGCAGTTCTTC. The encoded protein is CASSIAASHNEQFF. The chain is built from TRBV19 and TRBJ2-1, with D unclear. This CDR3 region has 14 residues. Germline CDR1 LNHDA, CDR2 SQIVND (reference sequence). Trimming left V 1 base short and J 5 bases short, with 9 bases between.